The 7 T cell receptor beta chains presented below share a single source sample, sequenced in a study of blood T cell repertoires in COVID-19. Assay: immunoSEQ multiplex PCR; the TCRdb copy retains only in-frame clones and omits some. The profile shows around 260,000 clones, 80% to 95% of them singletons. The sequenced sample consisted of PBMCs or T cells enriched from blood (not recorded which). These receptors all stem from a woman aged 25 to 39 who had recovered from COVID-19.

J is TRBJ1-2 and V is TRBV5-4, with D possibly being TRBD1 (6 bases). CDR3 length equals 13 residues. The germline gives CDR1 SGHNT, CDR2 YYREEE (reference sequence). With 6 bases removed from V and 5 bases from J, the gap between germline ends came to 14 bases. The DNA of the CDR3 is TGTGCCAGCACCCCGGACAGACAGTATGGCTACACCTTC. This sequence encodes CASTPDRQYGYTF.

The V call is TRBV15, the J call TRBJ2-7; 7 bases are a match to TRBD1. Trimming took 4 bases from V and 3 from J; bases not matched to a gene: 6. Germline V gene data show CDR1 as LNHNV and CDR2 as YYDKDF (reference sequence). CDR3 length equals 14 residues. The CDR3 is CATSNYRDSYEQYF. DNA of the CDR3: TGTGCCACCAGCAACTACCGGGACAGCTACGAGCAGTACTTC.

About this clone: Other DNA sequences in the same sample also yield this CDR3. The chain recombines TRBV19 with TRBJ2-1; the match to TRBD2 covers 14 bases. CDR1 LNHDA and CDR2 SQIVND come from the germline V gene (reference sequence). With V trimmed by 3 bases and J by 6 bases, 1 base remained unmatched. This CDR3 comprises 15 residues. The CDR3 coding sequence is TGTGCCAGTAGTATCGGACTAGCGGGAGGCAATGAGCAGTTCTTC. This translates into CASSIGLAGGNEQFF.

V is TRBV5-4 and J is TRBJ2-1, with 12 bases fitting TRBD2. J lost 8 bases, V lost 4 bases, and 7 bases had no gene match. CDR3 length equals 15 residues. Looked up from germline, CDR1 is SGHNT and CDR2 is YYREEE (reference sequence). The DNA for the CDR3 is TGTGCCAGCAGCGCACGGACTAGCGGGACGGATGAGCAGTTCTTC. Translation: CASSARTSGTDEQFF.

The chain employs TRBV28 and TRBJ1-6; the match to TRBD1 covers 9 bases. CDR1 MDHEN and CDR2 SYDVKM come from the germline V gene. The CDR3 covers 15 residues. V shed 10 bases, J shed 8 bases, and the junction held 12 bases outside the gene matches. The CDR3 DNA is TGTGCCACCCTAGGCCCGGGACAGGGACATTCACCCCTCCACTTT. Its translation: CATLGPGQGHSPLHF.

This chain connects TRBV4-3 to TRBJ1-4; weak D call: TRBD1 (6 bases). CDR3 length equals 17 residues. The V and J ends lost 1 base and 7 bases respectively, with 19 bases between them. Germline CDR1 reads LGHNA; CDR2 reads YSLEER. CDR3 in amino acids: CASSQGTGPGSGEKLFF. In nucleotides, the CDR3 is TGCGCCAGCAGCCAAGGTACAGGGCCTGGGTCAGGTGAAAAACTGTTTTTT.

Points on this clone: A much larger clonotype is one base distant, so this may be a read error. The CDR3 region is CASSVSGSSYNEQFF. The DNA of the CDR3 is TGTGCCAGCAGCGTTAGCGGGAGCTCCTACAATGAGCAGTTCTTC. The chain has TRBV5-4 and TRBJ2-1, with 9 bases fitting TRBD2. Looked up from germline, CDR1 is SGHNT and CDR2 is YYREEE (reference sequence). The CDR3 loop spans 15 amino acids. Trimming cost V 4 bases and J 0 bases; bases outside gene matches: 2.